This TCR beta chain was sequenced during a study of identical twins. Study results and caveats: Cord blood's abundant beta clonotypes had fewer insertions, unlike memory repertoires.

With template switching, a universal primer site was added, and the cDNA carried unique molecular identifiers. MiXCR, run by TCRdb on the 5' RACE reads, gives a single entry per CDR3 protein. The data contain around 290,000 distinct CDR3 sequences, roughly 9% of them singletons. Trimming cost V 4 bases and J 3 bases; bases outside gene matches: 5. Germline V lookup: CDR1 MNHEY, CDR2 SMNVEV (reference sequence). The length of the CDR3 is 15 residues. This clonotype was seen ten or more times. The antigen is undetermined. These same data were also listed under a study on yellow fever vaccine responses in identical twins. According to that study: Twins reportedly had a vaccine T cell response that seemed partly convergent, partly personalized.

The chain is built from TRBV27 and TRBJ2-1; 8 nucleotides align to TRBD1. The sequenced sample consisted of CD8+ T cells sorted from blood. This clonotype was obtained from a woman in her late teens or twenties in good health. The CDR3 DNA follows: TGTGCCAGCAGTTCGGAGGACAGGGTCTACAATGAGCAGTTCTTC. This codes for CASSSEDRVYNEQFF.